The 21 T cell receptor beta chains listed next were all sequenced from one sample in a study of tumor and adjacent non-tumor tissue in lung cancer. RNA was extracted from bulk tissue without any cell sorting. Distant lung tissue was collected more than 3 cm away from the tumor edge. A modified ARM-PCR protocol with three rounds of nested PCR amplified TCRbeta. TCRdb itself ran the multiplex PCR reads through MiXCR, one entry per CDR3 protein. The sample holds about 77,000 distinct CDR3 sequences, over 65% seen once. The specimen was distant non-tumor lung tissue. These receptors came from a man in his sixties or seventies with non-small cell lung cancer.

This clonotype has only a few counts. This chain uses TRBV20-1 with TRBJ2-5, with D hard to call. The germline V gene has CDR1 DFQATT and CDR2 SNEGSKA (reference sequence). With 2 bases removed from V and 3 bases from J, the gap between germline ends came to 10 bases. The CDR3 length is 13 residues. CDR3 protein: CSARLAREETQYF. CDR3 in DNA: TGCAGTGCTAGATTGGCCCGGGAAGAGACCCAGTACTTC.

With regard to this clonotype: Here the CDR3 omits its conserved ending phenylalanine or tryptophan, so a read error is the likely source. The DNA is omitted, as the CDR3 cannot be located on it reliably, and the CDR3 follows TCRdb's listing. This chain's CDR3 is CASSLQGPDTQNL. This rearrangement joins TRBV5-4 to TRBJ2-3; the DNA was not used to check the table's D call, TRBD1. The CDR3 spans 13 residues, counting both ends. The germline V gene encodes CDR1 SGHNT and CDR2 YYREEE (reference sequence).

This clonotype has only a few counts. One end of the junction fails to match germline, which may point to a read error. The chain has TRBV6-2 or TRBV6-3 and TRBJ1-1, with D possibly being TRBD1 (6 bases). Germline CDR1 and CDR2: MNHEY and SVGEGT. The CDR3 totals 12 residues. DNA of the CDR3: TGTGCAAGCAGGGGCAGGAACACTGAAGCTTTCTTT. This codes for CASRGRNTEAFF.

This clonotype was seen more than once but under ten times. This is likely a read error, given that the CDR3 carries no conserved phenylalanine or tryptophan at its end. The rearrangement links TRBV11-1 to TRBJ2-2; tentatively, D is TRBD1 (5 bases). The CDR3 is 17 amino acids. Per germline, CDR1 SGHAT and CDR2 FQDESV (reference sequence). The CDR3 region is CASSLGRWTLNTGQLFL. For the CDR3, the DNA is TGTGCCAGCAGCTTAGGGCGCTGGACACTAAACACCGGGCAGCTGTTTCTT.

With respect to this clonotype: Relative to the germline gene, one junction end is altered; a read error may explain this. The chain joins TRBV28 to TRBJ1-4; D remains unclear. This CDR3 spans 12 amino acids. Per the germline V gene, CDR1 is MDHEN and CDR2 is SYDVKM. The CDR3 bases are TGTGCCGGCATTGAGGTTCGGGAGAAACTGTTGTTT. It translates to CAGIEVREKLLF.

This clonotype occurred a few times. The final CDR3 position lacks the conserved phenylalanine or tryptophan, pointing to a likely read error. This chain connects TRBV29-1 to TRBJ2-7; D possibly corresponds to TRBD2 (6 bases). Germline CDR1 SQVTM, CDR2 ANQGSEA. CDR3 length equals 10 residues. The CDR3, as DNA: TGCAGTGCCGGGAGCTACGAGCAGTACTTA. Its translation is CSAGSYEQYL.

Turning to this clonotype: A much larger clone lies one base from this, so it may be a read error. The CDR3 region is CASSQDTGSSGNTIYF. The CDR3 DNA reads as TGCGCCAGCAGCCAAGACACGGGTAGCTCTGGAAACACCATATATTTT. This chain connects TRBV4-1 to TRBJ1-3, with D uncertain. This CDR3 has 16 amino acids. V was pared by 0 bases and J by 0 bases, with 9 bases between. CDR1 is MGHRA, CDR2 YSYEKL, per germline.

By its share, this clonotype is medium-sized (0.01 to 0.1%). The chain recombines TRBV6-2 or TRBV6-3 with TRBJ2-5, with unresolved D. Trimming took 5 bases from V and 5 from J, leaving 15 bases between them. This CDR3 has 14 amino acids. CDR1 is MNHEY and CDR2 is SVGEGT in the germline V gene. CDR3 in amino acids: CASSTNPSRETQYF. Here the CDR3 DNA reads TGTGCCAGCAGTACAAACCCAAGCCGGGAGACCCAGTACTTC.

About this clonotype itself: Its ends do not fully match the called genes, so a read error is possible. The chain joins TRBV6-5 to TRBJ1-6; D is uncertain. CDR3 length: 12 amino acids. Germline V gives CDR1 MNHEY, CDR2 SVGAGI. The CDR3 loop reads CASTYHNSPLHF. CDR3 sequence (DNA): TGTGCCAGCACTTACCATAATTCACCCCTCCACTTT.

Details on this clonotype: A much larger clone lies a single base off, so this may be a read error. The V and J genes are TRBV6-6 and TRBJ2-1, with TRBD2 as a possible D gene (5 bases). The germline CDR1 and CDR2 sequences are MNHNY and SVGAGI (reference sequence). The CDR3 spans 15 residues. This CDR3 is CVSNSMSPGSNEQFF. CDR3 bases: TGTGTCAGCAACTCAATGTCGCCGGGAAGCAATGAGCAGTTCTTC.

This clonotype has a count of ten or more. The V and J genes are TRBV6-1 and TRBJ1-1; no definite D call. The CDR3 is 12 residues long. Per germline, CDR1 MNHNS and CDR2 SASEGT. V gave up 2 bases and J gave up 11 bases, with 12 bases separating them. The CDR3 region has the DNA TGTGCCAGCAGTGAATCCGGGGAGGTCGCTTTCTTT. Translating gives CASSESGEVAFF.

This clonotype was observed once. The junction departs from the called germline gene at one end, perhaps through a read error. Here the CDR3 reads CASSFNGASTNGKLFF. CDR3 nucleotide sequence: TGTGCCAGCAGTTTTAACGGAGCGTCAACTAATGGAAAACTGTTTTTT. The rearrangement uses TRBV12-3 or TRBV12-4 and TRBJ1-4; D remains unclear. There are 16 residues in the CDR3.

Concerning this clonotype: This may come from a read error, since a much larger clone is one base off. The V and J genes are TRBV6-2 or TRBV6-3 and TRBJ2-2; 8 nucleotides match TRBD1. Germline V gene lookup returns CDR1 MNHEY and CDR2 SVGEGT. This CDR3 contains 15 residues. V was pared by 11 bases and J by 6 bases, with 14 bases of the junction left unmatched. The chain's CDR3 is CAASRDAGQAGELFF. CDR3 coding DNA: TGTGCCGCCTCACGAGATGCGGGACAGGCCGGGGAGCTGTTTTTT.

The genes are TRBV6-2 or TRBV6-3 and TRBJ2-7, with D perhaps TRBD1 (5 bases). The CDR3 has 16 residues. V was cut by 7 bases and J by 2 bases, with 21 bases left in between. CDR1 MNHEY and CDR2 SVGEGT come from the germline V gene. CDR3 in amino acids: CASTDDDPQVPYEQYF. In DNA form, the CDR3 reads TGTGCCAGCACCGACGATGACCCACAGGTCCCCTACGAGCAGTACTTC.

Regarding this clonotype: A clone one base away is much larger, so this may be a read error. A read error is likely, as this CDR3 ends without the conserved phenylalanine or tryptophan. The V and J genes are TRBV6-6 and TRBJ1-5; 9 positions match TRBD1. V dropped 5 bases and J dropped 3; count of bases not matched to a gene: 5. CDR1 is MNHNY and CDR2 is SVGAGI in the germline V gene (reference sequence). The CDR3 spans 15 residues. CDR3 amino acids: CASSITGGFNQPQHY. CDR3 in DNA: TGTGCCAGCAGTATCACAGGGGGCTTCAATCAGCCCCAGCATTAT.

On this clonotype itself: Compared with germline, one end of the junction differs, possibly owing to a read error. The rearrangement uses TRBV25-1 and TRBJ1-1, with D unresolved. CDR3 size: 11 residues. Germline CDR1 and CDR2: MGHDK and SYGVNS. CDR3 in amino acids: CASKSPSGQTF. Here the CDR3 DNA reads TGTGCCAGCAAGTCCCCATCCGGGCAGACTTTT.

The rearrangement joins TRBV28 to TRBJ2-7; D gene unclear. Germline CDR1 and CDR2: MDHEN and SYDVKM. This CDR3 has 13 amino acids. Trimming cost V 3 bases and J 5 bases, with 11 bases left between them. This CDR3 is CASSFRVVHEQYF. DNA for the CDR3: TGTGCCAGCAGTTTTAGGGTAGTCCACGAGCAGTACTTC.

On this clonotype: One end of the junction does not line up with germline, which may come from a read error. The chain joins TRBV11-2 to TRBJ2-1; 9 bases fit TRBD2. The CDR3 spans 17 residues. Germline V gene lookup returns CDR1 SGHAT and CDR2 FQNNGV. CDR3 protein: CASSTLLAGTFMNEQFF. Here the CDR3 DNA reads TGCGCCAGCAGCACCTTGCTAGCGGGGACGTTTATGAATGAGCAGTTCTTC.

In this sample, this clonotype turned up many times. This chain uses TRBV5-4 with TRBJ2-5; the D gene is possibly TRBD2 (6 bases). Germline CDR1 is SGHNT and CDR2 is YYREEE (reference sequence). V was clipped by 0 bases and J by 5 bases, with 14 bases between them. This CDR3 contains 15 residues. CDR3 region: CASSLAGVVGETQYF. In nucleotides, the CDR3 is TGTGCCAGCAGCTTGGCGGGAGTTGTTGGGGAGACCCAGTACTTC.

This clonotype was counted only a few times. This could be a read error, since a much larger clone is one nucleotide away. V gene TRBV20-1 combines with J gene TRBJ1-6; D is unresolved. This CDR3 is built from 14 residues. Germline V lookup: CDR1 DFQATT, CDR2 SNEGSKA (reference sequence). The CDR3 is CSASGRFGGSPFHF. CDR3 nucleotides: TGCAGTGCTAGTGGCAGGTTCGGTGGTTCACCCTTCCACTTT.

The chain recombines TRBV12-3 or TRBV12-4 with TRBJ2-5; D unclear. Trimming removed 6 bases at V and 5 bases at J, with 19 bases between. The length of the CDR3 is 15 residues. The CDR3 reads CASSGFARVVETQYF. The CDR3 bases are TGTGCCAGCAGCGGGTTTGCGAGAGTGGTGGAGACCCAGTACTTC.